The 24 T cell receptor beta chains in this list originate from one sample, sequenced in a study of blood T cells in healthy people across ages. Combining a sample-barcoded 5' primer with a J-beta primer mix, a second PCR ran for roughly 7 to 12 cycles. A single record per CDR3 protein comes from TCRdb applying MiXCR to the 5' RACE reads. The sample has 1.5 million to 2 million distinct CDR3 sequences, less than 50% seen once. Sequenced input: blood. The receptors originated from a woman between 35 and 50 years old in good health.

The chain recombines TRBV5-6 with TRBJ2-7; D not certain. The J call may not be correct, given that the DNA end is closer to TRBJ2-5. The V gene's germline CDR1 is SGHDT and CDR2 YYEEEE. The CDR3 covers 13 residues. The CDR3 sequence is CASSFSTIETQYF. DNA for the CDR3: TGTGCCAGCAGCTTCTCAACCATTGAGACCCAGTACTTC.

The rearrangement joins TRBV6-1 to TRBJ2-5, with D tentatively TRBD1 (5 bases). The better agreement between TRBJ2-7 and the DNA end casts doubt on the J call. CDR1 is MNHNS, CDR2 SASEGT, per germline. CDR3 length equals 15 residues. The CDR3 DNA reads TGTGCCAGCAGTGAAGGCGCAGGTGGGGCTTTCGAGCAGTACTTC. This sequence encodes CASSEGAGGAFEQYF.

CDR3 nucleotides: TGTGCCAGCAGCTTAATGGAGAGGGGGAGCAATGAGCAGTTCTTC. It yields the protein CASSLMERGSNEQFF. The chain links TRBV7-9 to TRBJ2-1, with TRBD1 as a possible D gene (6 bases). The CDR3 has 15 amino acids. The V end was cut by 2 bases, the J end by 6 bases, with 14 bases between. Germline CDR1 reads SEHNR; CDR2 reads FQNEAQ (reference sequence).

This clonotype was counted once. Mismatch with germline at one junction end may stem from a read error. This chain links TRBV27 with TRBJ1-2, with D possibly TRBD1 on 6 matching bases. CDR3 length equals 13 residues. Germline V lookup: CDR1 MNHEY, CDR2 SMNVEV (reference sequence). The CDR3 reads CASGLYRDYGYTF. Written as DNA, the CDR3 is TGTGCCAGCGGTTTATACAGGGACTATGGCTACACCTTC.

CDR3 nucleotide sequence: TGCAGCGGTGGGGGGGGACGGGCTTATGTCGAGCAGTACTTC. Protein sequence: CSGGGGRAYVEQYF. The chain combines TRBV29-1 with TRBJ2-7; 7 nucleotides align to TRBD2. The V gene's germline CDR1 is SQVTM and CDR2 ANQGSEA. This CDR3 contains 14 residues. Trimming took 7 bases from V and 6 from J; bases not matched to a gene: 15.

The chain joins TRBV24-1 to TRBJ1-2; D is perhaps TRBD1 (6 bases). CDR1 is KGHDR, CDR2 SFDVKD, per germline. This CDR3 is built from 14 residues. V lost 4 bases, J lost 4 bases, and 12 bases lay in between. The CDR3, as DNA: TGTGCCACCAGTGAGTCAACAGGGCCCTATGGCTACACCTTC. It translates to CATSESTGPYGYTF.

The chain employs TRBV6-2 or TRBV6-3 and TRBJ1-2; possibly TRBD1 for D (5 bases). The CDR3 extends over 13 amino acids. Trimming took 2 bases from V and 5 from J, leaving 9 bases between them. Germline values: CDR1 MNHEY, CDR2 SVGEGT. CDR3 sequence (DNA): TGTGCCAGCAGTTACCCCGACAGATATGGCTACACCTTC. This codes for CASSYPDRYGYTF.

This rearrangement joins TRBV28 to TRBJ2-7, with D maybe TRBD1 (7 bases). The CDR3 spans 15 residues. Germline V CDR1 and CDR2: MDHEN, SYDVKM. V lost 3 bases and J 6 bases, leaving 18 bases between the germline ends. CDR3 sequence (DNA): TGTGCCAGCAGTTTGGGGGGAACAGGGGTACGCGAGCAGTACTTC. It encodes CASSLGGTGVREQYF.

The chain employs TRBV20-1 and TRBJ2-5; 8 bases match TRBD2. Germline assignment: CDR1 DFQATT and CDR2 SNEGSKA (reference sequence). Trimming took 0 bases from V and 3 from J; bases not matched to a gene: 12. The CDR3 is 17 residues long. The CDR3 here is CSARDISSGVTEETQYF. The CDR3 region has the DNA TGCAGTGCTAGAGATATCAGTAGCGGGGTAACAGAAGAGACCCAGTACTTC.

The chain is built from TRBV6-5 and TRBJ2-6; tentatively, D is TRBD1 (5 bases). In germline, CDR1 is MNHEY, CDR2 SVGAGI. V gave up 0 bases and J gave up 2 bases, with 11 bases separating them. CDR3 length: 17 amino acids. The CDR3 nucleotides read TGTGCCAGCAGTTACTCGAGGACAACCCCTGGGGCCAACGTCCTGACTTTC. Translation: CASSYSRTTPGANVLTF.

This chain uses TRBV12-3 or TRBV12-4 with TRBJ1-6, with 7 bases lining up with TRBD1. Germline trimming cut 1 base from V and 5 bases from J; bases unmatched to any gene: 5. CDR3 length: 16 amino acids. CDR3: CASSLEGTVNNSPLHF. In nucleotides, the CDR3 is TGTGCCAGCAGTTTAGAGGGGACAGTCAATAATTCACCCCTCCACTTT.

This clonotype was observed a single time. This chain connects TRBV6-2 or TRBV6-3 to TRBJ1-5; 7 bases are shared with TRBD1. The CDR3 length is 13 residues. The trim removed 8 bases at V and 4 bases at J, leaving 5 bases unmatched. The germline V gene has CDR1 MNHEY and CDR2 SVGEGT. This CDR3 is CASDRAQNQPQHF. The CDR3 DNA is TGTGCCAGCGACAGGGCCCAAAATCAGCCCCAGCATTTT.

This chain uses TRBV15 with TRBJ1-6; 9 bases match TRBD1. The CDR3 covers 15 residues. Germline V lookup: CDR1 LNHNV, CDR2 YYDKDF (reference sequence). Trimming removed 4 bases from V and 17 bases from J; junction bases left unmatched: 15. The chain's CDR3 is CATSIRPGQGIFIHF. CDR3 sequence (DNA): TGTGCCACCAGCATTAGACCGGGACAGGGAATTTTTATCCACTTT.

The chain recombines TRBV4-3 with TRBJ2-6; the match to TRBD1 covers 8 bases. This CDR3 is built from 18 residues. The V gene's germline CDR1 is LGHNA and CDR2 YSLEER. Germline trimming cut 5 bases from V and 0 bases from J; bases unmatched to any gene: 9. The CDR3 DNA is TGCGCCAGCAGCTCCCCTCAGGGGGCGGTCTCTGGGGCCAACGTCCTGACTTTC. The encoded protein is CASSSPQGAVSGANVLTF.

This clonotype is a singleton in its sample. V gene TRBV7-2 combines with J gene TRBJ2-7; 7 bases are shared with TRBD2. The assigned J gene may be wrong: the sequence end matches TRBJ2-1 better. This CDR3 has 14 residues. The V gene's germline CDR1 is SGHTA and CDR2 FQGNSA. The CDR3 reads CASNVPGGDNEQFF. The DNA of the CDR3 is TGTGCCAGCAACGTGCCGGGAGGTGACAATGAGCAGTTCTTC.

The chain combines TRBV18 with TRBJ2-1; 8 bases agree with TRBD1. V gave up 4 bases and J gave up 8 bases; unmatched junction bases: 13. This CDR3 spans 16 amino acids. Germline lookup yields CDR1 KGHSH and CDR2 LQKENI. The chain's CDR3 is CASSLTGQDQRDEQFF. The CDR3, as DNA: TGTGCCAGCTCACTAACGGGACAGGACCAAAGGGATGAGCAGTTCTTC.

The chain uses TRBV9 and TRBJ1-2, with 7 nucleotides matching TRBD1. The V gene end was trimmed by 4 bases and the J gene end by 8 bases; junction bases not matched to a gene: 8. Germline V gene sequence: CDR1 SGDLS, CDR2 YYNGEE. The CDR3 has 13 residues. The CDR3 protein is CASSPWDSGGYTF. The CDR3, as DNA: TGTGCCAGCAGCCCATGGGACAGTGGGGGCTACACCTTC. Combining the CDR3 with reference TRBV9 and TRBJ1-2 gives the whole variable domain DSGVTQTPKHLITATGQRVTLRCSPRSGDLSVYWYQQSLDQGLQFLIQYYNGEERAKGNILERFSAQQFPDLHSELNLSSLELGDSALYFCASSPWDSGGYTFGSGTRLTVV.

This clonotype was recorded only once. The chain employs TRBV7-9 and TRBJ1-2; tentative D call: TRBD1 (5 bases). Trimming shortened V by 5 bases and J by 6 bases, and 19 bases separated the two germline ends. CDR1 is SEHNR and CDR2 is FQNEAQ in the germline V gene (reference sequence). The CDR3 contains 15 residues. Written as DNA, the CDR3 is TGTGCCAGCAGCCCAGCGGGACTCCTTGGGCATGGCTACACCTTC. Protein product: CASSPAGLLGHGYTF.

V usage is TRBV4-2 and J usage is TRBJ2-3, with 11 bases that match TRBD2. Germline CDR1 reads LGHNA; CDR2 reads YNFKEQ. The CDR3 sequence is 19 residues long. Trimming removed 0 bases from V and 2 bases from J; junction bases left unmatched: 10. The chain's CDR3 is CASSQELAGELIHTDTQYF. The CDR3 DNA is TGTGCCAGCAGCCAAGAACTAGCGGGGGAGCTAATACACACAGATACGCAGTATTTT.

This clonotype came up a few times. This rearrangement joins TRBV29-1 to TRBJ2-1; the D is unclear. The ends were cut back, 3 bases at V and 6 bases at J, with 15 bases in the middle. Germline-derived CDR1 and CDR2 are SQVTM and ANQGSEA. This CDR3 has 14 residues. The CDR3 reads CSVDEWDFSNEQFF. For the CDR3, the DNA is TGCAGCGTTGATGAGTGGGATTTTAGCAATGAGCAGTTCTTC.

This clonotype was detected only a few times. The chain recombines TRBV6-4 with TRBJ2-1; perhaps TRBD2 as D (6 bases). V was cut by 0 bases and J by 10 bases, with 16 bases left in between. The CDR3 contains 15 residues. Germline CDR1 and CDR2: MRHNA and SNTAGT. The chain's CDR3 is CASSDSGLPIGEQFF. The CDR3 DNA reads TGTGCCAGCAGTGACTCGGGACTTCCTATTGGCGAGCAGTTCTTC.

This clonotype was picked up one time. The rearrangement links TRBV20-1 to TRBJ1-1; D is unresolved. Looked up from germline, CDR1 is DFQATT and CDR2 is SNEGSKA (reference sequence). The V gene lost 5 bases and the J gene lost 5 bases, with 18 bases spanning the gap. The length of the CDR3 is 14 residues. The CDR3 DNA follows: TGCAGTGCTCCAGCAGGATCAACGAGGACTGAAGCTTTCTTT. Its protein is CSAPAGSTRTEAFF.

J is TRBJ2-7 and V is TRBV5-1; 7 nucleotides line up with TRBD2. With the DNA end fitting TRBJ2-5 better, the J assignment may be wrong. Looked up from germline, CDR1 is SGHRS and CDR2 is YFSETQ. The CDR3 runs 16 residues. The CDR3 DNA reads TGCGCCAGCGGCCCCGTAAGAGCGGGGTTCGGAGAGACCCAGTACTTC. It translates to CASGPVRAGFGETQYF.

This clonotype appeared a few times. The V and J genes are TRBV20-1 and TRBJ1-4, with a tentative D call TRBD1 (6 bases). This CDR3 contains 13 residues. Germline values: CDR1 DFQATT, CDR2 SNEGSKA (reference sequence). Deletions cut 5 bases from V and 1 base from J, with 8 bases between. The CDR3 bases are TGCAGTGCTTACAGGGTAACTAATGAAAAACTGTTTTTT. Translated: CSAYRVTNEKLFF.